This T cell receptor (beta chain) was sequenced for a study of pediatric ulcerative colitis. Rectal tissue came from one to two pinch biopsies taken at colonoscopy. Using immunoSEQ multiplex PCR, the repertoire was profiled, and TCRdb retains in-frame clones only, with some absent. The table lists 40,000 to 60,000 clones, under 80% of them singletons. This TCR was recovered from a girl aged 10 to 17 with moderate ulcerative colitis. The sample consisted of gut tissue.

The CDR3 nucleotides read TGTGCCAGCAGCTTAGATCCGGGGTCTGGAGCTTTCTTT. The encoded protein is CASSLDPGSGAFF. The rearrangement uses TRBV11-3 and TRBJ1-1, with unresolved D. Germline loops: CDR1 SGHNT, CDR2 YENEEA. This CDR3 contains 13 residues. V gave up 0 bases and J gave up 10 bases, with 12 bases separating them.